This T cell receptor beta chain was profiled in a study of CD8 T cells in ankylosing spondylitis. Molecular-barcoded quantitative 5'-RACE produced these TCR beta libraries. MiXCR was run by TCRdb on the 5' RACE reads, yielding one entry per CDR3 protein. The table shows around 75,000 distinct CDR3 sequences, with 5.3% occurring only once. This clonotype was recorded many times. The antigen is undetermined. Looked up from germline, CDR1 is SGHTA and CDR2 is FQGNSA. V was pared by 6 bases and J by 5 bases, with 9 bases of the junction left unmatched. CDR3 length: 14 residues. Whole-study findings and limits: Disease-linked clones reportedly concentrated significantly in matched ankylosing spondylitis synovial fluid.

The source of this sequence is a male donor with ankylosing spondylitis or in good health (not recorded which). V and J are TRBV7-2 and TRBJ2-5, with TRBD1 identical over 7 bases. The sample was blood, either unsorted or a sorted T cell fraction (not recorded which). The CDR3 coding sequence is TGTGCCAGCAGACCCCAGACAGGGTTGGAGACCCAGTACTTC. This translates into CASRPQTGLETQYF.